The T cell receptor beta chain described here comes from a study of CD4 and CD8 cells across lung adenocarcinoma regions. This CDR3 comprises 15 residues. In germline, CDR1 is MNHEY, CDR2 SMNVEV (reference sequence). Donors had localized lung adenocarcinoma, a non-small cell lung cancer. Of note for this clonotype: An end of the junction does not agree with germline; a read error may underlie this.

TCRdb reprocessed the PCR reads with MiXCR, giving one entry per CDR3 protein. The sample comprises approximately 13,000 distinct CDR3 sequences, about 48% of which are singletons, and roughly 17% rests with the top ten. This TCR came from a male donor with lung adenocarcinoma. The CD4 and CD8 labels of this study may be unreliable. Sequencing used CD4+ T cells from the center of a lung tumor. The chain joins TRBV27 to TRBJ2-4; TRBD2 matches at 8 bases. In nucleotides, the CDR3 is TGTGCCAGCACACTAGCGGTGAGAGCCACAGATACGCAGTACTTT. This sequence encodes CASTLAVRATDTQYF.